Below, 10 T cell receptor beta chains from the same sample are listed, as sequenced in a study of T-cell reconstitution after alpha-beta-depleted transplantation in children. TCRbeta library preparation incorporated unique molecular identifiers. TCRdb passed the PCR reads through MiXCR, listing each CDR3 protein once. The sample carries some 830,000 distinct CDR3 sequences, roughly 15% recorded once. Specimen: PBMCs, mostly from graft donor cells, collected 360 days after TCRalphabeta/CD19-depleted stem cell transplant. These receptors all stem from a male patient between 5 and 17 years old who had a stem cell transplant for acute lymphoblastic leukemia, so the T cells may come from the graft donor.

The chain employs TRBV20-1 and TRBJ1-2; D possibly corresponds to TRBD1 (5 bases). This CDR3 contains 14 residues. Germline CDR1 is DFQATT and CDR2 is SNEGSKA (reference sequence). The V and J ends lost 1 base and 4 bases respectively, with 13 bases between them. Here the CDR3 DNA reads TGCAGTGCTAGAGTACGGCAGGGCGGCTATGGCTACACCTTC. Its translation is CSARVRQGGYGYTF.

This chain connects TRBV5-5 to TRBJ2-2; D call uncertain. The germline gives CDR1 SGHKS, CDR2 YYEKEE (reference sequence). V gave up 2 bases and J gave up 1 base, with 6 bases separating them. This CDR3 is built from 14 residues. For the CDR3, the DNA is TGTGCCAGCAGCTTAATAATGAACACCGGGGAGCTGTTTTTT. Protein product: CASSLIMNTGELFF.

This clonotype has a single count. The V gene is TRBV5-1, the J gene TRBJ2-1, with TRBD2 matching over 8 bases. The V gene's germline CDR1 is SGHRS and CDR2 YFSETQ. Losses at the gene ends were 3 bases for V and 7 bases for J; bases not matched to a gene: 9. This CDR3 is 15 amino acids long. CDR3 sequence: CASSSPGLGLNEQFF. The CDR3 DNA follows: TGCGCCAGCAGCTCTCCGGGACTAGGGTTAAATGAGCAGTTCTTC.

This clonotype has more than one count but fewer than ten. The chain carries TRBV12-3 or TRBV12-4 and TRBJ2-7; tentatively, D is TRBD1 or TRBD2 (5 bases each). The CDR3 has 16 residues. The V gene lost 2 bases and the J gene lost 3 bases, with 17 bases spanning the gap. The CDR3 DNA is TGTGCCAGCAGTTTAAATCGGGACGCGCTAAACTACGAGCAGTACTTC. Amino acid sequence: CASSLNRDALNYEQYF.

The rearrangement uses TRBV7-8 and TRBJ2-1, with D possibly matching TRBD2 (5 bases). V was clipped by 0 bases and J by 0 bases, with 12 bases between them. This CDR3 region has 17 residues. Looked up from germline, CDR1 is SGHVS and CDR2 is FQNEAQ. The CDR3 is CASSLALGVPSYNEQFF. The CDR3 DNA reads as TGTGCCAGCAGCTTAGCGTTGGGAGTTCCCTCCTACAATGAGCAGTTCTTC.

This sequence joins TRBV3-1 and TRBJ2-3; the D is unclear. The CDR3 length is 15 residues. Trimming shortened V by 4 bases and J by 3 bases, and 14 bases separated the two germline ends. The germline V gene has CDR1 LGHDT and CDR2 YNNKEL (reference sequence). CDR3 in amino acids: CASSPVMLMTDTQYF. The CDR3 DNA sequence: TGTGCCAGCAGCCCCGTGATGCTGATGACAGATACGCAGTATTTT.

The V gene is TRBV4-2, the J gene TRBJ2-1; tentative D call: TRBD1 (6 bases). V shed 5 bases and J shed 5 bases, with 19 bases lying between them. This CDR3 contains 16 residues. The V gene's germline CDR1 is LGHNA and CDR2 YNFKEQ. CDR3 amino acids: CASSFEERGTNNEQFF. The CDR3 bases are TGTGCCAGCAGCTTCGAAGAGAGAGGGACAAACAATGAGCAGTTCTTC.

Only a few counts were recorded for this clonotype. V usage is TRBV5-1 and J usage is TRBJ2-2; TRBD2 might be the D (5 bases). The CDR3 runs to 15 residues. Germline V lookup: CDR1 SGHRS, CDR2 YFSETQ. V lost 0 bases, J lost 3 bases, and 9 bases lay in between. Written as DNA, the CDR3 is TGCGCCAGCAGCTTGGTAGTGGGAGACACCGGGGAGCTGTTTTTT. Translated: CASSLVVGDTGELFF.

This clonotype has only a few counts. CDR3 amino acids: CASSPGGTNTYEQYF. DNA of the CDR3: TGCGCCAGCAGCCCAGGGGGTACCAATACCTACGAGCAGTACTTC. The chain carries TRBV5-1 and TRBJ2-7; 7 bases match TRBD1. Germline V lookup: CDR1 SGHRS, CDR2 YFSETQ. The CDR3 contains 15 residues. With V trimmed by 4 bases and J by 2 bases, 9 bases remained unmatched.

In its sample, this clonotype was seen a few times. V is TRBV11-3 and J is TRBJ2-3, with D possibly being TRBD2 (5 bases). The germline CDR1 and CDR2 sequences are SGHNT and YENEEA. The CDR3 has 16 residues. Trimming took 1 base from V and 2 from J, leaving 13 bases between them. The CDR3 loop is CASSLGIAQHTDTQYF. In DNA form, the CDR3 reads TGTGCCAGCAGCTTAGGGATAGCGCAGCACACAGATACGCAGTATTTT.